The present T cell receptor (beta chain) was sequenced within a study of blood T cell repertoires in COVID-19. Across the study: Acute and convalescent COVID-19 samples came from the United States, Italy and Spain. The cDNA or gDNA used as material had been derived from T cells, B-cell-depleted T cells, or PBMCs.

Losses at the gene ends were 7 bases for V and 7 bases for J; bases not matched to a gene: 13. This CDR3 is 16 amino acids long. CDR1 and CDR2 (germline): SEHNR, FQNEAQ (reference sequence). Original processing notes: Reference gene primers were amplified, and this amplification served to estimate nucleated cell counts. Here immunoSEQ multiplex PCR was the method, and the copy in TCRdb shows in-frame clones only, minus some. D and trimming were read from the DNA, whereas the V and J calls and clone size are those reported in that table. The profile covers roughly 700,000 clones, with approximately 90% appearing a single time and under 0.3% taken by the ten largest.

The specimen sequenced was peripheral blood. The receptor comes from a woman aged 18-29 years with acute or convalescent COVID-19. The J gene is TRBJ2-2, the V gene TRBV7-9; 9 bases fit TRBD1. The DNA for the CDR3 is TGTGCCAGCAACCCATACGGGACAGGGCTGGTCGGGGAGCTGTTTTTT. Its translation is CASNPYGTGLVGELFF.